This TCR beta chain was sequenced during a study of cytomegalovirus exposure and HLA in healthy donors. Findings of the study overall: With high specificity and sensitivity, the classifier reportedly diagnosed cytomegalovirus status.

The PCR employed 60 Vbeta primers together with 13 Jbeta primers. In the study's own analysis: There were around 78 million unique TCR beta chains by a later count, and approximately 10 million of them were shared. Here immunoSEQ multiplex PCR was the method, and the copy in TCRdb shows in-frame clones only, minus some. The V and J calls and the clone size are those of that table, but D and trimming were determined from the DNA. The sample lists 100,000 to 150,000 clones, 75% to 85% occurring once. About this clone itself: Its specificity is not known.

The germline gives CDR1 SGHAT, CDR2 FQNNGV. The V gene lost 2 bases and the J gene lost 2 bases, with 13 bases spanning the gap. This CDR3 has 16 residues. The sequenced sample was PBMCs. The sequence was obtained from a woman aged 45 to 65 in good health and CMV-seropositive. The chain joins TRBV11-2 to TRBJ1-3, with D uncertain. The CDR3 spells CASSLRLPPPGNTIYF. Written as DNA, the CDR3 is TGTGCCAGCAGCTTAAGACTCCCGCCCCCTGGAAACACCATATATTTT.